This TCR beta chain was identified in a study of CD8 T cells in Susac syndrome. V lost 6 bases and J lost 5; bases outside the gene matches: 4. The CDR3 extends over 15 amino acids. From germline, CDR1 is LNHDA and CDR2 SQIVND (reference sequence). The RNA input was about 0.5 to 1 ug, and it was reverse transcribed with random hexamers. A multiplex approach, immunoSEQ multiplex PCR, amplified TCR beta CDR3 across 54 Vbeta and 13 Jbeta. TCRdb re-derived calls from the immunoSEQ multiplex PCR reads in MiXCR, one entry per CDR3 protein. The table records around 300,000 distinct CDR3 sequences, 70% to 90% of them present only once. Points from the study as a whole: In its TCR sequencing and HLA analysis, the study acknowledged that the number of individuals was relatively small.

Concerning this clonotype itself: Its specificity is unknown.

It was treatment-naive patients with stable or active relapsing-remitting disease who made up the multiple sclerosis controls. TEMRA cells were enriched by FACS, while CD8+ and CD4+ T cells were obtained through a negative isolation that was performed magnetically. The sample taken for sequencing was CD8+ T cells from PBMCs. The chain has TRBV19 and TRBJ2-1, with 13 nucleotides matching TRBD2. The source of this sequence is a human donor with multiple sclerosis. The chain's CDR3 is CASRPLAGGHNEQFF. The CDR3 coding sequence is TGTGCCAGTAGACCACTAGCGGGAGGGCACAATGAGCAGTTCTTC.